The T cell receptor (beta chain) under discussion was sequenced for a study of blood T cell repertoires in COVID-19. This clone was observed a few times. Clones were read by immunoSEQ multiplex PCR, and TCRdb kept only the in-frame ones, dropping some. The table has 400,000 to 550,000 clones, 70% to 90% seen once. This CDR3 is built from 13 residues. V was cut by 4 bases and J by 3 bases, with 10 bases left in between. The specimen sequenced was PBMCs or T cells enriched from blood (not recorded which). The chain uses TRBV12-3 or TRBV12-4 and TRBJ2-7, with D perhaps TRBD2 (5 bases). The sequence was obtained from a woman aged 18-35 years with acute COVID-19. The CDR3 sequence is CASSSTSFYEQYF. CDR3 bases: TGTGCCAGCAGTTCCACTAGTTTCTACGAGCAGTACTTC.